The 21 T cell receptor beta chains in this list originate from one sample, sequenced in a study of post-analysis software for immune sequencing data. Findings of the study overall: Compared with controls, patients had more of five or six TRBV segments, including TRBV5-6, TRBV5-1 and TRBV20-1.

Every TCR beta cDNA library bore unique molecular identifiers. MiXCR, run by TCRdb on the PCR reads, gives a single entry per CDR3 protein. The sample shows hundreds of thousands of distinct CDR3 sequences, roughly 29% of them seen only once. These receptors lack a known antigen. Sequencing used blood. These TCRs come from a girl aged 5-17 years with multiple sclerosis.

Concerning this clonotype itself: Compared with germline, one end of the junction differs, possibly owing to a read error. The V gene is TRBV5-1, the J gene TRBJ2-1; weak D call: TRBD2 (6 bases). The CDR3 is 14 residues long. Germline-derived CDR1 and CDR2 are SGHRS and YFSETQ. The chain's CDR3 is CAGSPGTRGNEQFF. In DNA form, the CDR3 reads TGCGCCGGCAGCCCCGGGACTCGGGGAAATGAGCAGTTCTTC.

The chain carries TRBV4-1 and TRBJ2-1, with D possibly being TRBD1 (6 bases). Deletions cut 2 bases from V and 7 bases from J, with 12 bases between. The germline V gene has CDR1 MGHRA and CDR2 YSYEKL. The CDR3 has 14 amino acids. CDR3 protein: CASSQRVDRNEQFF. CDR3 DNA: TGCGCCAGCAGCCAACGTGTTGACAGGAATGAGCAGTTCTTC.

This clonotype appeared many times. The chain recombines TRBV20-1 with TRBJ2-5, with TRBD2 identical over 13 bases. The V and J ends lost 0 bases and 4 bases, in that order; junction bases with no gene match: 11. This CDR3 contains 18 residues. The germline gives CDR1 DFQATT, CDR2 SNEGSKA (reference sequence). The CDR3 protein is CSARDPLKGTSGIETQYF. The CDR3 DNA reads as TGCAGTGCTAGAGATCCCCTGAAAGGGACTAGCGGGATAGAGACCCAGTACTTC.

The chain combines TRBV20-1 with TRBJ2-1; 7 bases agree with TRBD2. Germline V gene lookup returns CDR1 DFQATT and CDR2 SNEGSKA (reference sequence). V was clipped by 6 bases and J by 10 bases; unmatched bases: 15. The CDR3 runs 14 residues. The CDR3 coding sequence is TGCAGTGCATCCCTAGCGGCGTTGGCCTACGAGCAGTTCTTC. Protein product: CSASLAALAYEQFF.

Points on this clonotype: It may be a read error: a sequence one base away is much more abundant. V and J are TRBV7-9 and TRBJ2-5; 14 bases match TRBD2. Germline V gene data show CDR1 as SEHNR and CDR2 as FQNEAQ (reference sequence). The CDR3 contains 16 residues. This CDR3 is CASSLRGLAGEETRYF. The CDR3 region has the DNA TGTGCCAGCAGCTTACGGGGACTAGCGGGAGAGGAGACCCGGTACTTC.

This clonotype was counted a few times. The chain combines TRBV3-1 with TRBJ2-3, with 11 positions matching TRBD2. The CDR3 runs 15 residues. The germline V gene has CDR1 LGHDT and CDR2 YNNKEL (reference sequence). V trimming: 4 bases; J trimming: 4 bases; junction bases outside the gene matches: 4. The CDR3: CASSLAGGLPDTQYF. In DNA, the CDR3 is TGTGCCAGCAGCCTAGCGGGGGGGCTTCCAGATACGCAGTATTTT.

The chain links TRBV2 to TRBJ2-1; 9 nucleotides agree with TRBD2. The CDR3 spans 17 residues. J lost 0 bases, V lost 8 bases, and 11 bases had no gene match. Germline values: CDR1 SNHLY, CDR2 FYNNEI. DNA of the CDR3: TGTGCCAGCCCGGCGGGAGGGCCCTCGAGCTCCTACAATGAGCAGTTCTTC. Amino acids: CASPAGGPSSSYNEQFF.

The V call is TRBV20-1, the J call TRBJ2-5; the D is unclear. Germline V gene lookup returns CDR1 DFQATT and CDR2 SNEGSKA (reference sequence). This CDR3 region has 15 residues. The germline V and J ends were trimmed by 3 bases and 0 bases, with 14 bases remaining between them. The chain's CDR3 is CSASPPTGNQETQYF. CDR3 nucleotides: TGCAGTGCTAGCCCCCCCACTGGTAACCAAGAGACCCAGTACTTC.

This clonotype was observed a few times. V gene TRBV7-2 combines with J gene TRBJ1-1; no reliable D call. The V end lost 5 bases, the J end lost 11 bases, and 15 bases lay between the germline ends. This CDR3 region has 12 residues. Per the germline V gene, CDR1 is SGHTA and CDR2 is FQGNSA. The CDR3 region is CASSPGGLDAFF. CDR3 nucleotides: TGTGCCAGCAGCCCCGGCGGGCTTGACGCTTTCTTT.

For the CDR3, the DNA is TGTGCCAGCAGCTTGACTAGCGCGTACTCCTACGAGCAGTACTTC. This encodes CASSLTSAYSYEQYF. The chain couples TRBV6-5 to TRBJ2-7; TRBD2 matches 8 bases. The V segment lost 6 bases and the J segment 0 bases; nucleotides outside the gene matches: 7. CDR1 MNHEY and CDR2 SVGAGI come from the germline V gene. CDR3 size: 15 residues.

The V and J genes are TRBV5-1 and TRBJ1-1; D perhaps matches TRBD1 (6 bases). The CDR3 consists of 14 residues. Germline V lookup: CDR1 SGHRS, CDR2 YFSETQ. The germline V and J ends were trimmed by 6 bases and 1 base, with 13 bases remaining between them. The CDR3 sequence: CASTPGTSNTEAFF. As DNA, the CDR3 is TGCGCCAGCACCCCGGGGACATCGAACACTGAAGCTTTCTTT.

This clonotype was detected only a few times. The chain is built from TRBV12-3 or TRBV12-4 and TRBJ2-7; tentative D call: TRBD2 (6 bases). V was trimmed by 1 base and J by 7 bases, leaving 11 bases between them. The CDR3 consists of 13 residues. The CDR3 region is CASSLVREGEQYF. DNA of the CDR3: TGTGCCAGCAGTTTAGTGCGGGAAGGTGAGCAGTACTTC.

This clonotype was observed a handful of times. The chain combines TRBV20-1 with TRBJ2-5, with D perhaps matching TRBD2 (5 bases). Germline-derived CDR1 and CDR2 are DFQATT and SNEGSKA (reference sequence). This CDR3 has 14 residues. Trimming pared 2 bases from V and 2 bases from J, leaving 12 bases between. In DNA form, the CDR3 reads TGCAGTGCTAGACTCAGACGGGGACAAGAGACCCAGTACTTC. Its translation: CSARLRRGQETQYF.

V is TRBV27 and J is TRBJ2-3; maybe TRBD1 (5 bases). Trimming pared 2 bases from V and 4 bases from J, leaving 13 bases between. The CDR3 loop spans 15 amino acids. Germline V gives CDR1 MNHEY, CDR2 SMNVEV (reference sequence). CDR3 in amino acids: CASSLEWQGADTQYF. Written as DNA, the CDR3 is TGTGCCAGCAGTTTAGAGTGGCAGGGCGCAGATACGCAGTATTTT.

This clonotype was counted only a few times. The rearrangement uses TRBV29-1 and TRBJ2-7; D might be TRBD1 (5 bases). The V end lost 5 bases, the J end lost 2 bases, and 13 bases lay between the germline ends. CDR3 length: 13 residues. The germline V gene encodes CDR1 SQVTM and CDR2 ANQGSEA. CDR3 in amino acids: CSVSQGRAYEQYF. CDR3 nucleotides: TGCAGCGTTTCCCAGGGCCGGGCCTACGAGCAGTACTTC.

This clonotype was detected ten times or more. V usage is TRBV6-6 and J usage is TRBJ2-7; maybe TRBD2 (6 bases). Deletions cut 7 bases from V and 6 bases from J, with 16 bases between. The V gene's germline CDR1 is MNHNY and CDR2 SVGAGI (reference sequence). The CDR3 runs to 13 residues. CDR3 region: CASNHGRGPEQYF. CDR3 in DNA: TGTGCCAGCAATCATGGGCGGGGCCCCGAGCAGTACTTC.

This clonotype came up a few times. The junction departs from the called germline gene at one end, perhaps through a read error. The chain is built from TRBV12-3 or TRBV12-4 and TRBJ2-5; possible D gene TRBD1, 6 bases. The CDR3 runs 15 residues. The CDR3 sequence: CASSLVQGNQGTQYF. The CDR3 DNA reads as TGTGCCAGCAGTTTAGTGCAGGGGAACCAAGGGACCCAGTACTTC.

V usage is TRBV28 and J usage is TRBJ2-7, with TRBD2 matching over 9 bases. Gene TRBJ2-5 matches the end of the DNA better, so the J call may be wrong. There are 15 residues in the CDR3. The germline V gene has CDR1 MDHEN and CDR2 SYDVKM. CDR3 sequence: CASSFAAGGRETQYF. In nucleotides, the CDR3 is TGTGCCAGCAGTTTTGCGGCGGGAGGGCGAGAGACCCAGTACTTC.

J is TRBJ2-1 and V is TRBV7-2; the D gene is possibly TRBD2 (5 bases). CDR1 and CDR2 from the germline V gene are SGHTA and FQGNSA. V dropped 3 bases and J dropped 7 bases, with 16 bases sitting between them. The CDR3 runs to 15 residues. DNA of the CDR3: TGTGCCAGCAGCTTCTCCGGTCGCGGGCGAAATGAGCAGTTCTTC. Its protein is CASSFSGRGRNEQFF. The whole variable domain, filled in from reference TRBV7-2 and TRBJ2-1, reads GAGVSQSPSNKVTEKGKDVELRCDPISGHTALYWYRQSLGQGLEFLIYFQGNSAPDKSGLPSDRFSAERTGGSVSTLTIQRTQQEDSAVYLCASSFSGRGRNEQFFGPGTRLTVL.

This clonotype was counted only a few times. The chain combines TRBV6-5 with TRBJ1-1; possibly TRBD1 for D (5 bases). This CDR3 has 17 amino acids. Germline CDR1 MNHEY, CDR2 SVGAGI. Trimming stripped 4 bases from V and 1 base from J, with 19 bases between. The CDR3 DNA reads as TGTGCCAGCAGTTCCACTCGATTTGGGGGAACGAACACTGAAGCTTTCTTT. It translates to CASSSTRFGGTNTEAFF.

This clonotype was observed a few times. The chain employs TRBV5-1 and TRBJ2-7; D remains unclear. Germline CDR1 SGHRS, CDR2 YFSETQ. This CDR3 is built from 14 residues. Trimming stripped 4 bases from V and 3 bases from J, with 14 bases between. CDR3: CASSVDPWVYEQYF. DNA for the CDR3: TGCGCCAGCAGCGTAGACCCGTGGGTCTACGAGCAGTACTTC.